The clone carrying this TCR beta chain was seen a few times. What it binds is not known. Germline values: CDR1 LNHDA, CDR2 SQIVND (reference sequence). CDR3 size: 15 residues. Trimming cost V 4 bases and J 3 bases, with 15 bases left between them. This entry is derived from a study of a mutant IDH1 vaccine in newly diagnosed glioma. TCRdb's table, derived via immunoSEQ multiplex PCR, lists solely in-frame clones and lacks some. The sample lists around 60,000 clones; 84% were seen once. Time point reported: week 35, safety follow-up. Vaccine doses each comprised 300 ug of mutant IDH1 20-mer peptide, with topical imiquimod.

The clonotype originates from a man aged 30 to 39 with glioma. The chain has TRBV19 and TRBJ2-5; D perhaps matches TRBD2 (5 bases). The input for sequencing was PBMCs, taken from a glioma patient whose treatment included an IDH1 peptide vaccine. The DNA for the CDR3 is TGTGCCAGTAGTAAGCGCGACTACCTGAAAGAGACCCAGTACTTC. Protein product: CASSKRDYLKETQYF.